Given below is one T cell receptor (beta chain) in context. The TCR beta repertoire was assessed by survey-level immunoSEQ sequencing. Generated by immunoSEQ multiplex PCR, the TCRdb table keeps only in-frame clones and is missing some. Of tens of thousands of clones in the sample, around 93% were seen once. The CDR3 has 15 amino acids. Germline V gene lookup returns CDR1 MNHEY and CDR2 SMNVEV (reference sequence). V was trimmed by 5 bases and J by 2 bases, leaving 15 bases between them. V is TRBV27 and J is TRBJ1-2; TRBD1 might be the D (5 bases). The specimen sequenced was PBMCs. The receptor comes from a man aged 40-55 years with rheumatoid arthritis. The CDR3 coding sequence is TGTGCCAGCAGTCAAAGACAGCCATCAAACTATGGCTACACCTTC. This translates into CASSQRQPSNYGYTF.